The clone carrying this TCR beta chain was seen ten or more times. The antigen is unknown. Trimming took off 8 bases at V and 4 bases at J, with 15 bases between the two ends. Per germline, CDR1 KGHSH and CDR2 LQKENI. The CDR3 loop spans 14 amino acids. The data originate from a study of T-cell reconstitution after alpha-beta-depleted transplantation in children. A library of TCRbeta sequences, prepared with unique molecular identifiers, was generated. TCRdb itself ran the PCR reads through MiXCR, one entry per CDR3 protein. Seen here are approximately 500,000 distinct CDR3 sequences, under 12% observed once, and the top ten hold 2% to 2.5%. Study-level results: One year post-transplant, T-cell counts and diversity were largely derived from T cells produced anew. After transplant, high TCRbeta diversity at day 60 in some patients arose from surviving recipient T cells and thymic progenitors.

The rearrangement joins TRBV18 to TRBJ2-1; D could derive from TRBD1 or TRBD2 (5 bases each). The source is a child under 10 years old with inherited bone marrow failure, due to receive a stem cell transplant. The sample here was PBMCs, taken before TCRalphabeta/CD19-depleted stem cell transplant. CDR3 sequence: CASQPRGAYNEQFF. The CDR3 DNA follows: TGTGCCAGCCAACCCAGAGGGGCGTACAATGAGCAGTTCTTC.